Detailed here is one T cell receptor beta chain. Its antigen is still unknown. Germline assignment: CDR1 SQVTM and CDR2 ANQGSEA. This CDR3 spans 15 amino acids. Trimming took off 7 bases at V and 1 base at J, with 16 bases between the two ends. Clones were read by immunoSEQ multiplex PCR, and TCRdb kept only the in-frame ones, dropping some. The data show about 78,000 clones, around nine tenths seen once. These data come from a study of radiotherapy plus CTLA-4 blockade in lung cancer. General study results and limits: Blood-borne expansion of tumor-derived TCR clones followed radiotherapy plus ipilimumab. Interferon-beta and early blood T cell clone dynamics reportedly predicted response best.

Enrolled patients, whose metastatic non-small-cell lung cancer was chemo-refractory, received focal radiation plus CTLA-4 blockade with ipilimumab. The sequence was obtained from a human donor with non-small cell lung cancer who had stable disease on radiotherapy plus ipilimumab. The chain employs TRBV29-1 and TRBJ2-2; D remains ambiguous. The starting material was peripheral blood, obtained from a patient treated with radiotherapy plus ipilimumab. CDR3: CSGRRGSLNTGELFF. For the CDR3, the DNA is TGCAGCGGCCGGCGCGGATCTTTGAACACCGGGGAGCTGTTTTTT.